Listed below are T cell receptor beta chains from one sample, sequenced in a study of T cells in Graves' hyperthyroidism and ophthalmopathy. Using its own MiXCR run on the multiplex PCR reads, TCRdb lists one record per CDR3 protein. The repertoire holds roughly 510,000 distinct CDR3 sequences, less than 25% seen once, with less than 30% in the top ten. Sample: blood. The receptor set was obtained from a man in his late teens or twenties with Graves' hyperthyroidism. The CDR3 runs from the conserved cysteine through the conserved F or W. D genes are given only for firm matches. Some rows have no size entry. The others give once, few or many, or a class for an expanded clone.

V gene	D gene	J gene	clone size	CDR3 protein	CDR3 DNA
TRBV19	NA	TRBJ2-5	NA	CASRDSSKGETQYF	TGTGCCAGTAGGGATAGCTCTAAAGGGGAGACCCAGTACTTC
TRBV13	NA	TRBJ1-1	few	CASRPSWLGTEAFF	TGTGCCAGCAGGCCTTCATGGTTGGGGACTGAAGCTTTCTTT
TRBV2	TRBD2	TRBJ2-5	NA	CASSAIAGVIQETQYF	TGTGCCAGCAGTGCAATAGCGGGGGTAATCCAAGAGACCCAGTACTTC
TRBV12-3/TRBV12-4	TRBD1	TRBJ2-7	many	CASNPGTGYSYEQYF	TGTGCCAGCAACCCCGGGACAGGGTACTCCTACGAGCAGTACTTC
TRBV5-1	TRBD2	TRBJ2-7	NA	CASSGGLIYEQYF	TGCGCCAGTAGCGGGGGACTGATATACGAGCAGTACTTC
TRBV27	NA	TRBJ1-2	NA	CASSSTGGSYTF	TGTGCCAGCAGTTCCACCGGGGGAAGCTACACCTTC
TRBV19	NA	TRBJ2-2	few	CASSPPWKTGGLFF	TGTGCCAGTAGTCCCCCATGGAAAACCGGGGGGCTGTTTTTT
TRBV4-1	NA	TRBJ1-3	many	CASSYGGNTIYF	TGCGCCAGCAGTTACGGTGGAAACACCATATATTTT
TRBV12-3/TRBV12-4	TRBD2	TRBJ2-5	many	CASTGGGQETQYF	TGTGCCAGCACCGGGGGGGGCCAAGAGACCCAGTACTTC
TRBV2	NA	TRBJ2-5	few	CASRYTGKQETQYF	TGTGCCAGCAGATACACAGGGAAACAAGAGACCCAGTACTTC
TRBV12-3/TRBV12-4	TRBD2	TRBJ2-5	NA	CASSPPASGVQETQYF	TGTGCCAGCAGCCCCCCCGCTAGCGGGGTCCAAGAGACCCAGTACTTC
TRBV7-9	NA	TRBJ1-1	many	CASSSYPGQNTEAFF	TGTGCCAGCAGCTCTTACCCCGGGCAGAACACTGAAGCTTTCTTT
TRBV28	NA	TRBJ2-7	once	CASSLGAGAPYEQYF	TGTGCCAGCAGTTTGGGGGCAGGGGCGCCCTACGAGCAGTACTTC
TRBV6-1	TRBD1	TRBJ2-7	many	CASSETGGSSYEQYF	TGTGCCAGCAGTGAGACAGGGGGCAGCTCCTACGAGCAGTACTTC
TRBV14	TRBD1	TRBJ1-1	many	CASSHRQGLNTEAFF	TGTGCCAGCAGCCATCGACAGGGTTTGAACACTGAAGCTTTCTTT
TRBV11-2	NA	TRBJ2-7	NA	CASSLDISAGQIYEQYF	TGTGCCAGCAGCTTAGATATTTCGGCAGGGCAAATTTACGAGCAGTACTTC
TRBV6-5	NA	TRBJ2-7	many	CASSYAGRDEQYF	TGTGCCAGCAGTTATGCGGGAAGGGACGAGCAGTACTTC
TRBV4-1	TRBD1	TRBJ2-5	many	CASSRSLGQGSITQYF	TGCGCCAGCAGCCGCTCGTTGGGACAGGGGTCCATAACCCAGTACTTC
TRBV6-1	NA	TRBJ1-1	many	CASSELGFGTEAFF	TGTGCCAGCAGTGAATTAGGGTTCGGCACTGAAGCTTTCTTT
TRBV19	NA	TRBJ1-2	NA	CASTSSAGGRYPGYTF	TGTGCCAGTACCTCCTCGGCTGGGGGGAGGTATCCTGGCTACACCTTC
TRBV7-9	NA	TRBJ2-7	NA	CASSDQSRGNYEQYF	TGTGCCAGCAGCGACCAGTCAAGGGGAAACTACGAGCAGTACTTC
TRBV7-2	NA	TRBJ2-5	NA	CASSLAGGAQYF	TGTGCCAGCAGCTTAGCGGGAGGAGCCCAGTACTTC
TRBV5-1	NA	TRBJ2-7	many	CASRFWGGEQYF	TGCGCCAGCAGATTCTGGGGAGGCGAGCAGTACTTC
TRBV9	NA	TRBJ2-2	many	CASSVEGGGELFF	TGTGCCAGCAGCGTAGAGGGCGGCGGGGAGCTGTTTTTT
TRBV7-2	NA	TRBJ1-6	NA	CASSPEGIGNSPLHF	TGTGCCAGCAGCCCTGAGGGGATAGGGAATTCACCCCTCCACTTT